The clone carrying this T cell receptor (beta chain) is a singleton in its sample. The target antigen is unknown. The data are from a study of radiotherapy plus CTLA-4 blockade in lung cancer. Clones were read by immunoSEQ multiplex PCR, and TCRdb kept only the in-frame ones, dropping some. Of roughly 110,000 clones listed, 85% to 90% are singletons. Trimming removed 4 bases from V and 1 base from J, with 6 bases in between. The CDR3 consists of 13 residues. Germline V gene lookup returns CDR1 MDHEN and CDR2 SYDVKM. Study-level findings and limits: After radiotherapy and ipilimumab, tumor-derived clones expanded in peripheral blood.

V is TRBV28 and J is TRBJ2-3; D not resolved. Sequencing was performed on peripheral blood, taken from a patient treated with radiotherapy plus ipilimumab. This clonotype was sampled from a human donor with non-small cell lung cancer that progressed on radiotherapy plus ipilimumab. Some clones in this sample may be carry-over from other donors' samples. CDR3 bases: TGTGCCAGCAGTTCGATCGGCACAGATACGCAGTATTTT. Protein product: CASSSIGTDTQYF. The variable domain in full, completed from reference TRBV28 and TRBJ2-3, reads DVKVTQSSRYLVKRTGEKVFLECVQDMDHENMFWYRQDPGLGLRLIYFSYDVKMKEKGDIPEGYSVSREKKERFSLILESASTNQTSMYLCASSSIGTDTQYFGPGTRLTVL.